This entry concerns a single T cell receptor (beta chain). Its antigen is unidentified. This record comes from a study of T cell responses to AZD1222 COVID-19 vaccine. Notes on the study in general: Of the AZD1222 recipients, only five to seven were seropositive at baseline. In a largely white British group with more females than males, clonal diversity was possibly underestimated.

TCRdb's copy holds only in-frame clones and misses some; the assay was immunoSEQ multiplex PCR. The sample has tens of thousands of clones, 60% to 85% seen once. V dropped 3 bases and J dropped 0 bases, with 9 bases sitting between them. Germline-derived CDR1 and CDR2 are SGHNT and YENEEA. The CDR3 spans 16 residues. The starting material was peripheral blood, obtained on day 0 of AZD1222 vaccination. The chain has TRBV11-3 and TRBJ2-6; maybe TRBD2 (5 bases). This clonotype was sampled from an adult in good health. CDR3 sequence reads: CASSFSGSSGANVLTF. Here the CDR3 DNA reads TGTGCCAGCAGCTTTTCTGGGAGCTCTGGGGCCAACGTCCTGACTTTC.